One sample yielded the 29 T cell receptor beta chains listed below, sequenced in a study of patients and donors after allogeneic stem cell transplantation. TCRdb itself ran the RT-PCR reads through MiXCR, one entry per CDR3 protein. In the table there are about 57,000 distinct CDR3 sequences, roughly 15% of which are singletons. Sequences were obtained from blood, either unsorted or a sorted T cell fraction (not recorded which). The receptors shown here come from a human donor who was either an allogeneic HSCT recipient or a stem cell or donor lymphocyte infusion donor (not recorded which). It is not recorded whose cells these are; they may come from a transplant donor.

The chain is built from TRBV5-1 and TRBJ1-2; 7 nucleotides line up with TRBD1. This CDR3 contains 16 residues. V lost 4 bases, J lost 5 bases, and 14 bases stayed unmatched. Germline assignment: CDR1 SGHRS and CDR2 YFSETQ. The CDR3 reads CASSPHRGWVFYGYTF. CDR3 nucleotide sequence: TGCGCCAGCAGCCCACACAGGGGTTGGGTATTTTATGGCTACACCTTC.

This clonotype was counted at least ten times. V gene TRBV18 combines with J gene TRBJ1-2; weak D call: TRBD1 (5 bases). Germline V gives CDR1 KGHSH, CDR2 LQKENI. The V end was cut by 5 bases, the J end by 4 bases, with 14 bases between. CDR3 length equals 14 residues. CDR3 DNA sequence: TGTGCCAGCTCAGATAAACTCGACAGCTATGGCTACACCTTC. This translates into CASSDKLDSYGYTF.

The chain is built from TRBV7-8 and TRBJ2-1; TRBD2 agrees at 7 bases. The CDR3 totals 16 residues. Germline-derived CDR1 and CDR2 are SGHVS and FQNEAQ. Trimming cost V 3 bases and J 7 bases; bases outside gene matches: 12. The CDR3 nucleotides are TGTGCCAGCAGCTTGCTGACCGGGGGGAGCGGTAATGAGCAGTTCTTC. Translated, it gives CASSLLTGGSGNEQFF.

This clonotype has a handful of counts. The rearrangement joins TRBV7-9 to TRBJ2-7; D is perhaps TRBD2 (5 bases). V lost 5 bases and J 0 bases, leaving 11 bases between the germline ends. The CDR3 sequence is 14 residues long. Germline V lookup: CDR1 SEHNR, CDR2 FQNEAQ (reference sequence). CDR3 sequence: CASSPFGISYEQYF. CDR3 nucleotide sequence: TGTGCCAGCAGCCCATTCGGGATCTCCTACGAGCAGTACTTC.

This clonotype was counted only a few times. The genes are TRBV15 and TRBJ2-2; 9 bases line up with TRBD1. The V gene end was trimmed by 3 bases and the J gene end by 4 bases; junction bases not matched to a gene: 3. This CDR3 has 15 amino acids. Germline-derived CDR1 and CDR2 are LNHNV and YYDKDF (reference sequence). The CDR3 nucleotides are TGTGCCACCAGCAGGGGACAGGGAATCACCGGGGAGCTGTTTTTT. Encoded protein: CATSRGQGITGELFF.

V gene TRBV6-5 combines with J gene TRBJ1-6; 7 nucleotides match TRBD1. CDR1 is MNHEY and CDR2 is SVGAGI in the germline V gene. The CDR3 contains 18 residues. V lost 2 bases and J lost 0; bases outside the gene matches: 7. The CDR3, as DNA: TGTGCCAGCAGTTACATTCCGACAGGGAGCTCCTATAATTCACCCCTCCACTTT. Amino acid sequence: CASSYIPTGSSYNSPLHF.

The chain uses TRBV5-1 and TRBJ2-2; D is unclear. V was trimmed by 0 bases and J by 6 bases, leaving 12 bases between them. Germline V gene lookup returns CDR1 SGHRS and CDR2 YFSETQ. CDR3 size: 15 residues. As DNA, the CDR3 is TGCGCCAGCAGCTTGGCTCACTCAATACCCGGGGAGCTGTTTTTT. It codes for CASSLAHSIPGELFF.

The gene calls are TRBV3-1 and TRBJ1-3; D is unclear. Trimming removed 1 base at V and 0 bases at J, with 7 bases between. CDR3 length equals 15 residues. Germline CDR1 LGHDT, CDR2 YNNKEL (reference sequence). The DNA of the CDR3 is TGTGCCAGCAGCCAAGGGGAACCCTCTGGAAACACCATATATTTT. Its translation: CASSQGEPSGNTIYF.

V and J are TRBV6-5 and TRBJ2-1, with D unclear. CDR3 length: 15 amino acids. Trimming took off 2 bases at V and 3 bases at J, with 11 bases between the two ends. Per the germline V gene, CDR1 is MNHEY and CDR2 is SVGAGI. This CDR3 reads CASSYPSTGYNEQFF. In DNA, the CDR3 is TGTGCCAGCAGTTACCCTTCGACGGGCTACAATGAGCAGTTCTTC.

CDR3 coding DNA: TGTGCCAGCAGTCCCTCAGGGAACGAGCAGTACTTC. It encodes CASSPSGNEQYF. This chain connects TRBV12-3 or TRBV12-4 to TRBJ2-7, with D possibly TRBD1 on 5 matching bases. The V and J ends lost 5 bases and 5 bases respectively, with 10 bases between them. The CDR3 is 12 residues long.

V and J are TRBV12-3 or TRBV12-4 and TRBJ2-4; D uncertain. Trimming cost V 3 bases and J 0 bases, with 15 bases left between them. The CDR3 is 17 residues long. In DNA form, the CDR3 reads TGTGCCAGCAGTTTTTTGGTCGGCGGCCTAGCCAAAAACATTCAGTACTTC. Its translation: CASSFLVGGLAKNIQYF.

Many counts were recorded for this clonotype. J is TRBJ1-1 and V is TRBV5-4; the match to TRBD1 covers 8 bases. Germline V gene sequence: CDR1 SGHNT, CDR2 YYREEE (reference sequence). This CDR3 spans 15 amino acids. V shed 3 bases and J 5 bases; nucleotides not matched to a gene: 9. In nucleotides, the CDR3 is TGTGCCAGCAGCTCTCCCGGACAGGGAGAGACTGAAGCTTTCTTT. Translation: CASSSPGQGETEAFF.

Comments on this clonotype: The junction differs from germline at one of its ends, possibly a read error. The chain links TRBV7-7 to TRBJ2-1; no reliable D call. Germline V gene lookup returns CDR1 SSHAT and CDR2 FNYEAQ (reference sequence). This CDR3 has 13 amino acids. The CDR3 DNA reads TGTGCTAGCAGCTTAGCCGGTCCGGATGAGCAGTTCTTC. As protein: CASSLAGPDEQFF.

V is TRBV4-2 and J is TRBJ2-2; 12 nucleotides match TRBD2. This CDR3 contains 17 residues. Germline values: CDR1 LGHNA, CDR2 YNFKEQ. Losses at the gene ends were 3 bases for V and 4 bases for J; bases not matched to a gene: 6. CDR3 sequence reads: CASSHGLAGKGTGELFF. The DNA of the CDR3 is TGTGCCAGCAGCCACGGACTAGCGGGAAAGGGCACCGGGGAGCTGTTTTTT.

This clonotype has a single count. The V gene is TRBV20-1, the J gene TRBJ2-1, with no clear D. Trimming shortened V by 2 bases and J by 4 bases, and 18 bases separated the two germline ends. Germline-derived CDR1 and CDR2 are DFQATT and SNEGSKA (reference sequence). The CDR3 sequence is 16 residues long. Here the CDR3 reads CSARPLLTGHYNEQFF. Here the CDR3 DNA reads TGCAGTGCTAGACCTCTATTAACCGGCCATTACAATGAGCAGTTCTTC.

The CDR3 DNA is TGCAGTGCCGAACAGGGGTCAGGGGCCAACGTCCTGACTTTC. Its translation: CSAEQGSGANVLTF. The chain has TRBV20-1 and TRBJ2-6, with 7 bases aligning to TRBD1. Trimming at V came to 6 bases and at J to 4 bases, leaving 6 bases not matched to a gene. The CDR3 runs to 14 residues. Germline values: CDR1 DFQATT, CDR2 SNEGSKA (reference sequence).

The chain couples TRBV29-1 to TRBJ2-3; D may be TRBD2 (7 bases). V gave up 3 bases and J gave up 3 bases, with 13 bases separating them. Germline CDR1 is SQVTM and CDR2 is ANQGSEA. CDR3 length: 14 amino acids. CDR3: CSVDRGALTDTQYF. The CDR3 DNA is TGCAGCGTTGACCGGGGGGCTCTAACAGATACGCAGTATTTT.

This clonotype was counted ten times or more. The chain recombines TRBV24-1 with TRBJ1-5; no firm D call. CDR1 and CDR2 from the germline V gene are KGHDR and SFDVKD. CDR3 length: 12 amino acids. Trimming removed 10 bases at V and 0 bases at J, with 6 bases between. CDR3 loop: CATTDSNQPQHF. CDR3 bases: TGTGCCACAACCGATAGCAATCAGCCCCAGCATTTT.

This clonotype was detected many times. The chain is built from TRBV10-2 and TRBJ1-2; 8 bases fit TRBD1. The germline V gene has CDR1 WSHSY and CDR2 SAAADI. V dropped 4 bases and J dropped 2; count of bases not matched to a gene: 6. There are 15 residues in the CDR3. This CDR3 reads CASSAGQGANYGYTF. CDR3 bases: TGCGCCAGCAGTGCCGGACAGGGTGCGAACTATGGCTACACCTTC.

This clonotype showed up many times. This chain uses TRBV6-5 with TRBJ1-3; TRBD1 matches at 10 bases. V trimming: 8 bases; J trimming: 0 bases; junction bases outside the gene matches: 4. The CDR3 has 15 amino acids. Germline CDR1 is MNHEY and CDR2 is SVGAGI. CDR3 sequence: CASSRQGASGNTIYF. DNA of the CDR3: TGTGCCAGCTCCCGACAGGGGGCCTCTGGAAACACCATATATTTT.

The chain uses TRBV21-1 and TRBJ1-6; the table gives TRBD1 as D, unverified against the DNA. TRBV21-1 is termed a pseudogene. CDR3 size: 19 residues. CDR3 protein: CASSKSTWKIGQEESPLHF. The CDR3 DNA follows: TGTGCCAGCAGCAAATCTACCTGGAAAATAGGACAGGAGGAATCACCCCTCCACTTT.

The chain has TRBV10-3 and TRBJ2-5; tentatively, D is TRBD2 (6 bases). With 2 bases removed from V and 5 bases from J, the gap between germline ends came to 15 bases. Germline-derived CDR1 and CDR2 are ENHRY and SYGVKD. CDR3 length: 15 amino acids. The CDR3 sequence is CAISETGTSKETQYF. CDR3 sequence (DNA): TGTGCCATCAGTGAGACGGGGACTTCCAAGGAGACCCAGTACTTC.

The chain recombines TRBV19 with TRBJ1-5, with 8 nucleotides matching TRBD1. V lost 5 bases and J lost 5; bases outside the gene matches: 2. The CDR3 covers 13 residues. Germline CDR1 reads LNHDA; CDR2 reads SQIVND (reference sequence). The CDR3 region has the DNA TGTGCCAGTAGTGACAGGGGAGATCAGCCCCAGCATTTT. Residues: CASSDRGDQPQHF.

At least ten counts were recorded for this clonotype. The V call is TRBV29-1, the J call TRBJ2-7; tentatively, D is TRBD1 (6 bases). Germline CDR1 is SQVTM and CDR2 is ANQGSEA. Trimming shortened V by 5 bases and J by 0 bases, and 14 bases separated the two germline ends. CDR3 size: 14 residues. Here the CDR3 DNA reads TGCAGCGTTTTTTCAGGACAGATCTCCTACGAGCAGTACTTC. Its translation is CSVFSGQISYEQYF.

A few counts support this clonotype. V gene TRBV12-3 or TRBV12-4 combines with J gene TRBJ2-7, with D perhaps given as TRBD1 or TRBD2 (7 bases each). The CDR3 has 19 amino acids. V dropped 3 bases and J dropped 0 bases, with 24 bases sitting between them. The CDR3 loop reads CASSFGGGAWREPSYEQYF. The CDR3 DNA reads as TGTGCCAGCAGTTTTGGAGGGGGCGCCTGGCGGGAGCCCTCCTACGAGCAGTACTTC.

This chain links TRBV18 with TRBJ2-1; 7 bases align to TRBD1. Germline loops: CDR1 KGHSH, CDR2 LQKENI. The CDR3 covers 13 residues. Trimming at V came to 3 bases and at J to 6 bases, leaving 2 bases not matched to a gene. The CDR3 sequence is CASSPQGVNEQFF. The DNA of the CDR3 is TGTGCCAGCTCACCCCAGGGGGTCAATGAGCAGTTCTTC.

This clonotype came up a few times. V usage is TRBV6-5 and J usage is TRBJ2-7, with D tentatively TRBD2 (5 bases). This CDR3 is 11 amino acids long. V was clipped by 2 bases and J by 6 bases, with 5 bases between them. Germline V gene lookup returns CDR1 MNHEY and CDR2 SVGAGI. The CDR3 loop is CASSYSGEQYF. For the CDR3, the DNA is TGTGCCAGCAGTTACAGCGGCGAGCAGTACTTC.

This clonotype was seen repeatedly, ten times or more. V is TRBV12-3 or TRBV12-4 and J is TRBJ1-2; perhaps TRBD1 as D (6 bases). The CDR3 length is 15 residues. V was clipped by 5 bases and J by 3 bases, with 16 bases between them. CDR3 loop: CASSPPGGRDYGYTF. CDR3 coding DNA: TGTGCCAGCAGTCCCCCCGGGGGGCGCGACTATGGCTACACCTTC.

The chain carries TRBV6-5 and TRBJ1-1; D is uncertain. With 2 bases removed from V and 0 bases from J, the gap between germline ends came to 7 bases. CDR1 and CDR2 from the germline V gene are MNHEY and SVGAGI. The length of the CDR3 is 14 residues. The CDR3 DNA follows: TGTGCCAGCAGTTACGGATTTATGAACACTGAAGCTTTCTTT. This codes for CASSYGFMNTEAFF.